These 23 T cell receptor beta chains came from one sample sequenced in a study of CD8+ T cells in alopecia areata. The authors extracted RNA and reverse transcribed it into cDNA as the sequencing template. Using immunoSEQ multiplex PCR, the repertoire was profiled, and TCRdb retains in-frame clones only, with some absent. The sample consists of around 200,000 clones, about 64% of them appearing once. As to treatment: oral pan-JAK inhibitor, 5-10 mg twice daily. The sequences come from CD4+ T cells sorted from blood, collected at week 4, from a patient treated with tofacitinib. These receptor sequences come from a human donor with alopecia areata.

The chain uses TRBV2 and TRBJ2-3; 9 bases line up with TRBD2. CDR1 is SNHLY and CDR2 is FYNNEI in the germline V gene. The ends lost 3 bases at V and 5 bases at J; junction bases unmatched: 3. CDR3 size: 14 residues. The CDR3 spells CASSDSGGKDTQYF. DNA for the CDR3: TGTGCCAGCAGTGATAGCGGGGGAAAAGATACGCAGTATTTT.

The rearrangement links TRBV7-2 to TRBJ2-4, with D perhaps TRBD2 (5 bases). The CDR3 contains 14 residues. CDR1 and CDR2 (germline): SGHTA, FQGNSA. V was trimmed by 3 bases and J by 1 base, leaving 7 bases between them. The CDR3 DNA is TGTGCCAGCAGCTTGGGCGGGGCCAAAAACATTCAGTACTTC. Translation gives CASSLGGAKNIQYF.

This sequence joins TRBV7-2 and TRBJ1-2; the D is unclear. Germline assignment: CDR1 SGHTA and CDR2 FQGNSA. The CDR3 is 13 residues long. V shed 4 bases and J shed 4 bases, with 10 bases lying between them. The CDR3 loop is CASSSPTGYGYTF. DNA of the CDR3: TGTGCCAGCAGCTCCCCGACGGGCTATGGCTACACCTTC. Based on the CDR3 plus reference TRBV7-2 and TRBJ1-2, the full variable domain is GAGVSQSPSNKVTEKGKDVELRCDPISGHTALYWYRQSLGQGLEFLIYFQGNSAPDKSGLPSDRFSAERTGGSVSTLTIQRTQQEDSAVYLCASSSPTGYGYTFGSGTRLTVV.

This clone was recorded a few times. The chain has TRBV2 and TRBJ2-5; 11 nucleotides line up with TRBD2. The CDR3 contains 16 residues. The V gene's germline CDR1 is SNHLY and CDR2 FYNNEI. Germline trimming cut 2 bases from V and 2 bases from J; bases unmatched to any gene: 4. The CDR3 DNA reads as TGTGCCAGCAGTGAACTAGCGGGGGGTCGGCAAGAGACCCAGTACTTC. Its translation: CASSELAGGRQETQYF.

The rearrangement uses TRBV5-1 and TRBJ2-3; TRBD2 matches at 11 bases. The CDR3 loop spans 16 amino acids. V shed 6 bases and J 4 bases; nucleotides not matched to a gene: 10. Germline V gene lookup returns CDR1 SGHRS and CDR2 YFSETQ. CDR3 nucleotide sequence: TGCGCCAGCACCCCGGGTAGCGGGGGGGCAGCAGATACGCAGTATTTT. Protein: CASTPGSGGAADTQYF.

The chain recombines TRBV4-2 with TRBJ2-3, with 7 bases lining up with TRBD2. The CDR3 consists of 14 residues. V dropped 0 bases and J dropped 6; count of bases not matched to a gene: 3. The germline CDR1 and CDR2 sequences are LGHNA and YNFKEQ. CDR3 protein: CASSQDRGGDTQYF. In nucleotides, the CDR3 is TGTGCCAGCAGCCAAGATAGGGGAGGGGATACGCAGTATTTT.

The chain joins TRBV18 to TRBJ1-1; no firm D call. In germline, CDR1 is KGHSH, CDR2 LQKENI. CDR3 size: 13 residues. Trimming cost V 6 bases and J 0 bases, with 8 bases left between them. The CDR3 coding sequence is TGTGCCAGCTCGTCCGCCATGAACACTGAAGCTTTCTTT. Residues: CASSSAMNTEAFF.

This clone was observed a few times. V gene TRBV20-1 combines with J gene TRBJ2-5; no clear D gene. The ends were cut back, 2 bases at V and 5 bases at J, with 6 bases in the middle. This CDR3 contains 11 residues. Germline CDR1 DFQATT, CDR2 SNEGSKA (reference sequence). The CDR3, as DNA: TGCAGTGCTAGAATCTCCGAGACCCAGTACTTC. Protein sequence: CSARISETQYF.

The chain recombines TRBV20-1 with TRBJ1-1; no firm D call. Trimming took 3 bases from V and 1 from J, leaving 3 bases between them. The CDR3 runs to 11 residues. Germline V gene lookup returns CDR1 DFQATT and CDR2 SNEGSKA (reference sequence). The CDR3 region has the DNA TGCAGTGCTAGTCGGAACACTGAAGCTTTCTTT. Protein sequence: CSASRNTEAFF.

The rearrangement uses TRBV4-3 and TRBJ1-1; TRBD1 might be the D (5 bases). Germline lookup yields CDR1 LGHNA and CDR2 YSLEER. V was trimmed by 0 bases and J by 4 bases, leaving 9 bases between them. This CDR3 region has 14 residues. This CDR3 is CASSQDAGGTEAFF. Written as DNA, the CDR3 is TGCGCCAGCAGCCAAGATGCGGGGGGCACTGAAGCTTTCTTT.

This rearrangement joins TRBV15 to TRBJ1-4; D remains unclear. Per the germline V gene, CDR1 is LNHNV and CDR2 is YYDKDF (reference sequence). This CDR3 region has 13 residues. The V gene lost 8 bases and the J gene lost 11 bases, with 18 bases spanning the gap. CDR3 nucleotides: TGTGCCACCCAAGACACTGGTCTGCCCAAACTGTTTTTT. It yields the protein CATQDTGLPKLFF.

J is TRBJ1-6 and V is TRBV30; TRBD1 matches at 9 bases. Germline-derived CDR1 and CDR2 are GTSNPN and SVGIG (reference sequence). V trimming: 2 bases; J trimming: 9 bases; junction bases outside the gene matches: 5. The CDR3 contains 14 residues. CDR3 residues: CAWSRMTGGSPLHF. DNA for the CDR3: TGTGCCTGGAGTAGGATGACAGGGGGTTCACCCCTCCACTTT.

The chain links TRBV4-1 to TRBJ2-5; 12 positions agree with TRBD2. J was trimmed by 2 bases and V by 3 bases; bases with no gene match: 7. The CDR3 is 17 amino acids. Germline lookup yields CDR1 MGHRA and CDR2 YSYEKL. CDR3 in amino acids: CASSQGTTSGGQETQYF. In DNA form, the CDR3 reads TGCGCCAGCAGCCAGGGCACGACTAGCGGGGGTCAAGAGACCCAGTACTTC.

The genes are TRBV10-3 and TRBJ1-6; D not certain. This CDR3 is built from 15 residues. CDR1 is ENHRY and CDR2 is SYGVKD in the germline V gene. The ends were cut back, 0 bases at V and 5 bases at J, with 8 bases in the middle. DNA for the CDR3: TGTGCCATCAGTGAGTCTGGACCGAATAATTCACCCCTCCACTTT. This encodes CAISESGPNNSPLHF.

The gene calls are TRBV25-1 and TRBJ1-6; D perhaps matches TRBD1 (5 bases). Trimming pared 4 bases from V and 7 bases from J, leaving 8 bases between. Germline CDR1 reads MGHDK; CDR2 reads SYGVNS. The CDR3 runs to 13 residues. The CDR3 sequence: CASSGQLNSPLHF. CDR3 nucleotides: TGTGCCAGCAGTGGACAGCTGAATTCACCCCTCCACTTT.

The sample holds a few counts of this clone. The chain uses TRBV4-2 and TRBJ2-1, with D unclear. CDR1 and CDR2 from the germline V gene are LGHNA and YNFKEQ. Trimming took 0 bases from V and 1 from J, leaving 4 bases between them. This CDR3 contains 14 residues. CDR3 bases: TGTGCCAGCAGCCAAGACCCATCCTACAATGAGCAGTTCTTC. Protein sequence: CASSQDPSYNEQFF.

J is TRBJ2-5 and V is TRBV29-1; D is ambiguous. Between the trimmed V and J ends, which lost 4 bases and 0 bases, there was a span of 9 bases. The CDR3 has 13 amino acids. The V gene's germline CDR1 is SQVTM and CDR2 ANQGSEA. CDR3 protein: CSVGSPYQETQYF. As DNA, the CDR3 is TGCAGCGTTGGCAGTCCGTACCAAGAGACCCAGTACTTC.

This clone was seen only a few times. The chain is built from TRBV9 and TRBJ1-6; a possible D gene is TRBD1 (6 bases). This CDR3 region has 15 residues. With 4 bases removed from V and 7 bases from J, the gap between germline ends came to 15 bases. Per the germline V gene, CDR1 is SGDLS and CDR2 is YYNGEE. Here the CDR3 reads CASSTRGGGNSPLHF. CDR3 in DNA: TGTGCCAGCAGCACCCGGGGAGGGGGAAATTCACCCCTCCACTTT.

This clone was counted a single time. The chain carries TRBV18 and TRBJ2-7, with unresolved D. Deletions cut 5 bases from V and 2 bases from J, with 7 bases between. CDR3 length: 12 amino acids. The germline gives CDR1 KGHSH, CDR2 LQKENI. The CDR3: CASSDDAYEQYF. The CDR3 DNA reads as TGTGCCAGCTCAGACGATGCCTACGAGCAGTACTTC.

V is TRBV4-1 and J is TRBJ2-7, with 8 bases matching TRBD1. CDR1 and CDR2 (germline): MGHRA, YSYEKL. V dropped 4 bases and J dropped 4; count of bases not matched to a gene: 3. CDR3 length: 13 residues. The CDR3 DNA reads TGCGCCAGCAGCCGGGACAGGAAATACGAGCAGTACTTC. Translated, it gives CASSRDRKYEQYF.

The chain employs TRBV30 and TRBJ1-1; possibly TRBD1 for D (6 bases). Trimming took 3 bases from V and 6 from J, leaving 11 bases between them. Germline CDR1 GTSNPN, CDR2 SVGIG (reference sequence). The CDR3 sequence is 12 residues long. The CDR3 here is CAWSRGPAEAFF. CDR3 DNA: TGTGCCTGGAGCCGGGGGCCCGCTGAAGCTTTCTTT.

The rearrangement uses TRBV29-1 and TRBJ1-1; possibly TRBD1 for D (6 bases). There are 16 residues in the CDR3. CDR1 is SQVTM and CDR2 is ANQGSEA in the germline V gene. Between the trimmed V and J ends, which lost 5 bases and 0 bases, there was a span of 19 bases. The CDR3 here is CSVRPQNHRVNTEAFF. The CDR3 DNA sequence: TGCAGCGTTAGACCTCAAAACCACAGGGTGAACACTGAAGCTTTCTTT. The whole variable domain, remainder taken from reference TRBV29-1 and TRBJ1-1, is SAVISQKPSRDICQRGTSLTIQCQVDSQVTMMFWYRQQPGQSLTLIATANQGSEATYESGFVIDKFPISRPNLTFSTLTVSNMSPEDSSIYLCSVRPQNHRVNTEAFFGQGTRLTVV.

J is TRBJ1-1 and V is TRBV5-1, with TRBD1 matching 9 bases. After removal of 0 bases from V and 3 bases from J, the junction contained 3 bases not matched to a gene. There are 15 residues in the CDR3. Per the germline V gene, CDR1 is SGHRS and CDR2 is YFSETQ. The chain's CDR3 is CASSLDGQGHTEAFF. The CDR3 bases are TGCGCCAGCAGCTTGGATGGACAGGGGCACACTGAAGCTTTCTTT.